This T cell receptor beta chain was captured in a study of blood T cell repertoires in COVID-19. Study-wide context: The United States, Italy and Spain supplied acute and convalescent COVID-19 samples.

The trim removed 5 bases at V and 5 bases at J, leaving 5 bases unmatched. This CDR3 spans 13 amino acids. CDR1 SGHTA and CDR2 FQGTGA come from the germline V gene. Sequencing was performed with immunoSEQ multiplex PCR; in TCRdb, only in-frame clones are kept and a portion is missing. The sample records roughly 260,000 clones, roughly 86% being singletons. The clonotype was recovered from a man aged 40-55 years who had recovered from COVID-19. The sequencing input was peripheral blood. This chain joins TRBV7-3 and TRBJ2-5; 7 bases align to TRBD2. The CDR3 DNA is TGTGCCAGCAGCCTAGCGGCGGGGGAGACCCAGTACTTC. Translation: CASSLAAGETQYF.